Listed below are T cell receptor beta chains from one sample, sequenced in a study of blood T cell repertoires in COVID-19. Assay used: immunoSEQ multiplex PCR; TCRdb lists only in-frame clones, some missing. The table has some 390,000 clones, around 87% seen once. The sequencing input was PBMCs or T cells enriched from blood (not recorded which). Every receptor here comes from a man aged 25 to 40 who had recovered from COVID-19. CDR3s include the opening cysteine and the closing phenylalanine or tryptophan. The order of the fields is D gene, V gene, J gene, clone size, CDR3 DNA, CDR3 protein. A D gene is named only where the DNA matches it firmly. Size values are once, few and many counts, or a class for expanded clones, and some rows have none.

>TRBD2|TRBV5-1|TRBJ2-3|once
TGCGCCAGCAGCCCGCGGGGTAGCGGGAGTGGGAACGGAGATACGCAGTATTTT
CASSPRGSGSGNGDTQYF
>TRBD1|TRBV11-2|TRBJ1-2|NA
TGTGCCAGCAGCCAGGGGGGTCGCGGCTACACCTTC
CASSQGGRGYTF
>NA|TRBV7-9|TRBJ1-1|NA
TGTGCCAGCAGCTTAGTAGGGGCGCCGAACACTGAAGCTTTCTTT
CASSLVGAPNTEAFF
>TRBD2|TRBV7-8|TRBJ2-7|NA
TGTGCCAGCAGCTCGACTAGCGGGAGGGCTTACGAGCAGTACTTC
CASSSTSGRAYEQYF
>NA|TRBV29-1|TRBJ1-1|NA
TGCAGCTCGACAGGGAACACTGAAGCTTTCTTT
CSSTGNTEAFF
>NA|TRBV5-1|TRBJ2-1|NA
TGCGCCAGCAGTACACAAAAGTCTAGCGTAACCAATGAGCAGTTCTTC
CASSTQKSSVTNEQFF
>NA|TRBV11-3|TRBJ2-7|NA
TGTGCCAGCATCCTTACTGAACCCAGGGTACCCTCCTACGAGCAGTACTTC
CASILTEPRVPSYEQYF
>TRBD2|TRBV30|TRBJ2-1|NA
TGTGCCTGGAGTGCCGGGGACTACCTCGAGCAGTTCTTC
CAWSAGDYLEQFF
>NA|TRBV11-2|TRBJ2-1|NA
TGTGCCAGCAGCTTAGGAGCGGATAGCGCCTACTCCTACAATGAGCAGTTCTTC
CASSLGADSAYSYNEQFF
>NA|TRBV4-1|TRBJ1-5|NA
TGCGCCAGCAGCCAACTCCCTAATAGCAATCAGCCCCAGCATTTT
CASSQLPNSNQPQHF
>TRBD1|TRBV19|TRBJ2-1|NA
TGTGCCAGTAACAGGGCAGGGGGCGGGAATGAGCAGTTCTTC
CASNRAGGGNEQFF
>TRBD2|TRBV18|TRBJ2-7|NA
TGTGCCAGCTCACCACAAGCTAGCGGGAGTGGGTACGAGCAGTACTTC
CASSPQASGSGYEQYF
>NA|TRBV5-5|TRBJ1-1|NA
TGTGCCAGCAGCTCGGACAGCGCCGTGGGTTTCTTT
CASSSDSAVGFF
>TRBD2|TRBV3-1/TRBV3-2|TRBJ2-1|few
TGTGCCAGCAGCGACGACGAGCGGGGGGGGTATGAGCAGTTCTTC
CASSDDERGGYEQFF
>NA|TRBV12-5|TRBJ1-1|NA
TGTGCTCGTAGCGGCGACACTGAAGCTTTCTTT
CARSGDTEAFF
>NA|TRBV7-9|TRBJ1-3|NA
TGTGCCAGCGGGGTCGCCGGACAGGGAAACACCATATATTTT
CASGVAGQGNTIYF
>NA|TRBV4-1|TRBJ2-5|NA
TGCGCCAGCAGCCACGATTCACCGGGACACGGAGAGACCCAGTACTTC
CASSHDSPGHGETQYF
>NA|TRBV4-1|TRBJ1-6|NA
TGCGCCAGCAGCCACGGACAGACCGAGTATAATTCACCCCTCCACTTT
CASSHGQTEYNSPLHF
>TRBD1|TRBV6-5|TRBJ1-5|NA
TGTGCCACCCACCCGGGACAGGGGAATAATCAGCCCCAGCATTTT
CATHPGQGNNQPQHF
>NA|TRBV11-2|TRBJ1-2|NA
TGTGCCAGCAGCTTAGCACAGAACTATGGCTACACCTTC
CASSLAQNYGYTF
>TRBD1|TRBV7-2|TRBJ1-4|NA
TGTGCCAGCAGCCCTACAGGGGGCGCCGGTGAAAAACTGTTTTTT
CASSPTGGAGEKLFF
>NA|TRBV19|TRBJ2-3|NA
TGTGCCAGTAGTAGCCTAGGGGGAGCAGATACGCAGTATTTT
CASSSLGGADTQYF
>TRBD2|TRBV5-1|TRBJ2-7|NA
TGCGCCAGCAGCTGGACTAGCGGGAACGAGCAGTACTTC
CASSWTSGNEQYF
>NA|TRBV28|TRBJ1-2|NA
TGTGCCAGCAGTTTACCCGGACAGAACTATGGCTACACCTTC
CASSLPGQNYGYTF
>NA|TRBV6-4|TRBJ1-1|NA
TGTGCCAGCAGACACAGTGTGGACTACACTGAAGCTTTCTTT
CASRHSVDYTEAFF
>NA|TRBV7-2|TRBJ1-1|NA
TGTGCCAGCAGCTTTGGGGGCACTTACACTGAAGCTTTCTTT
CASSFGGTYTEAFF
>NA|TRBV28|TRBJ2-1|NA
TGTGCCAGCAGATTAAGCGAGGATGAGCAGTTCTTC
CASRLSEDEQFF
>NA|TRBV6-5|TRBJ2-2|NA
TGTGCCAGCAGTTACTCTCCTCCGGGTCCCACCGGGGAGCTGTTTTTT
CASSYSPPGPTGELFF
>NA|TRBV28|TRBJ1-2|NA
TGTGCCAGCGAACTTGCCGGACTGACCGGCTACACCTTC
CASELAGLTGYTF
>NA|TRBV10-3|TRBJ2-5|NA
TGTGCCATCAGTGGACCAGACAGGGCGGGGTGGGAGACCCAGTACTTC
CAISGPDRAGWETQYF
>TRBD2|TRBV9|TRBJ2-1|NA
TGTGCCAGCAGCCTCGCTGGGACTAGCGGTCTTCGTGGGGGTGAGCAGTTCTTC
CASSLAGTSGLRGGEQFF